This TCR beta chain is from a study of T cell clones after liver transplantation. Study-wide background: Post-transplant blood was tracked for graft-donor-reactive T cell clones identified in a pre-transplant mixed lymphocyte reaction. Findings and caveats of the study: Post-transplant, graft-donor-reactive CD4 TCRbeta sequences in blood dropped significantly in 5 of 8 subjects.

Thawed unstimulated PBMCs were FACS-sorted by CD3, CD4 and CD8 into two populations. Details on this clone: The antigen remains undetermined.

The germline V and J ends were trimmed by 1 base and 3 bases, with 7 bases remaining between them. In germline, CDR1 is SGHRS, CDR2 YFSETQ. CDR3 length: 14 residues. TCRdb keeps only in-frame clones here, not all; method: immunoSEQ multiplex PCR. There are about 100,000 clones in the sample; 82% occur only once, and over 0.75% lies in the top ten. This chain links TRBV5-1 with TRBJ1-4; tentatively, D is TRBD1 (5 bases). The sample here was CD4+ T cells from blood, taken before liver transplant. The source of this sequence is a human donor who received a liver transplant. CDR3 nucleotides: TGCGCCAGCAGCTTGCAGGGCTCTAATGAAAAACTGTTTTTT. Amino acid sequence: CASSLQGSNEKLFF.